This entry features one T cell receptor (beta chain) sequence. This clonotype was counted only a few times. The antigen it recognizes is unknown. Base quality data are lacking; no much larger clone is found one base away. This sample was sequenced with an Illumina NovaSeq 6000. TCRalpha and TCRbeta cDNA libraries were built by 5'RACE with constant-segment primers, adding sample barcodes and unique molecular identifiers. Trizol reagent was used to extract RNA from every sample. Libraries were amplified in two PCR steps, with a second sample barcode and Illumina TruSeq adapters added in the second step. Sequencing of the libraries was done on an Illumina NovaSeq, producing 2 x 150 bp paired-end reads. The study's own analysis went as follows. With migec v1.2.7, reads were demultiplexed and then collapsed into UMI-guided consensus sequences. With mixcr v2.1.11, UMI consensuses were aligned to TRA and TRB V and J templates and assembled into clonotypes. Clonotypes were classified as expanded or contracted when called significant by both edgeR and NoisET, with noise models trained on biological replicates. For edgeR calls, a false discovery rate-adjusted p below 0.01 and a log2 fold-change threshold of 1 were applied. As an exploratory analysis of dynamics, max-normalized trajectories of the 1000 most abundant clonotypes were examined with PCA combined with hierarchical clustering. Separately sequenced CD4+ and CD8+ repertoires were used to assign a CD4 or CD8 phenotype to each responding clone. In TCRdb, the public reads were trimmed at Q25 with fastp and aligned with MiXCR, with productive beta chains retained. One record per CDR3 amino acid sequence lists the most common genes and DNA. The V and J calls and clone size are TCRdb's, not the authors'. The sample includes a few hundred thousand distinct CDR3 sequences, with roughly 23% observed a single time. The ten largest clones take up about an eighth of the sample.

The data belong to a study of T-cell memory formation after mild COVID-19 (dated by TCRdb to about 2021). Background on the whole study: TCR sequence clusters from the two donors were largely donor specific. In two donors, T-cell clones that expanded and contracted after mild COVID-19 were followed by sequencing TCRalpha and TCRbeta repertoires longitudinally. Two young, previously healthy adult volunteers, one female and one male, were included in the cohort. Results and caveats for the whole study, not just this receptor: Clones that contracted from day 15 to 85 showed balanced CD4/CD8 phenotypes, whereas a second wave of clones that expanded from day 15 to 37 leaned towards CD4+. Contracting CD4+ clones were found mainly in CM and EM memory subsets, while CD8+ clones were enriched in EMRA. Only a couple of mild cases were covered in the study, and larger cohorts including severe cases with pre-infection samples were considered necessary. SARS-CoV-2 specificity of the second-wave clones peaking on day 37 was not confirmed. The detection of some responding clones in pre-infection memory suggests that pre-existing cross-reactive memory T cells joined the SARS-CoV-2 response.

Ficoll-Paque density gradient centrifugation was the method used to isolate PBMCs. Here V drops 1 base and J drops 3 bases, and the junction holds 7 bases not matched to any gene. The germline V gene yields SGHRS for CDR1 and YFSETQ for CDR2. The CDR3 spans 15 residues, from the cysteine through the phenylalanine. The retained sequence is limited to the CDR3, 45 bases, with the frame set at the first base. Sequenced sample: PBMCs or a T cell subset sorted from them (not recorded which). The chain employs TRBV5-1 and TRBJ2-7, with 7 junctional bases fitting TRBD1. The TCR comes from an adult woman who had mild COVID-19 (a few samples of this study predate the infection). The sample titles of this study are shuffled in the database, so cell type and time point are left out; the donor was told from shared clones. The CDR3 reads as follows: CASSLSRGLYYEQYF. The bases are TGCGCCAGCAGCTTGTCAAGGGGGCTTTACTACGAGCAGTACTTC.